What follows are 5 T cell receptor beta chains derived from one specimen sequenced in a study of CD8+CD57+ T cells in acquired aplastic anemia. It was patients with CD8+CD57+ cell expansion by flow cytometry who were chosen for sequencing. It was genomic DNA that served as the template for profiling TCR beta VDJ and CDR3. Via MiXCR, TCRdb re-called the reads, giving one row per CDR3 protein. In the table there are 150,000 to 200,000 distinct CDR3 sequences, approximately 48% of which are singletons. Sequences were obtained from sorted CD4+, CD8+, or CD8+CD57+ T cells (not recorded which) from PBMCs. Source of these receptors: a human donor with aplastic anemia.

The V call is TRBV20-1, the J call TRBJ2-7; D is unresolved. Germline-derived CDR1 and CDR2 are DFQATT and SNEGSKA (reference sequence). CDR3 size: 11 residues. The V end lost 2 bases, the J end lost 3 bases, and 5 bases lay between the germline ends. CDR3 nucleotide sequence: TGCAGTGCTAGATCATTCTACGAGCAGTACTTC. Translating it yields CSARSFYEQYF.

This clonotype was seen many times. The chain is built from TRBV2 and TRBJ1-2, with 7 bases lining up with TRBD1. The germline CDR1 and CDR2 sequences are SNHLY and FYNNEI. Trimming cost V 4 bases and J 2 bases; bases outside gene matches: 4. The CDR3 runs 14 residues. The CDR3: CASSVQGENYGYTF. In DNA form, the CDR3 reads TGTGCCAGCAGTGTGCAGGGGGAGAACTATGGCTACACCTTC.

This clonotype showed up just a few times. The chain links TRBV27 to TRBJ1-3; D is ambiguous. The V and J ends lost 3 bases and 9 bases respectively, with 12 bases between them. The germline CDR1 and CDR2 sequences are MNHEY and SMNVEV (reference sequence). The CDR3 consists of 13 residues. This CDR3 reads CASSFGPSGTIYF. The DNA for the CDR3 is TGTGCCAGCAGTTTCGGGCCCTCGGGCACCATATATTTT.

This clonotype was observed at least ten times. This chain links TRBV6-1 with TRBJ2-7; D is uncertain. Per germline, CDR1 MNHNS and CDR2 SASEGT. The CDR3 is 14 amino acids. With 5 bases removed from V and 2 bases from J, the gap between germline ends came to 13 bases. The CDR3 loop is CASSRRPFAYEQYF. CDR3 coding DNA: TGTGCCAGCAGTCGACGGCCCTTCGCCTACGAGCAGTACTTC.

The chain uses TRBV20-1 and TRBJ1-5, with no clear D. V lost 3 bases and J 0 bases, leaving 9 bases between the germline ends. The CDR3 extends over 14 amino acids. Germline CDR1 DFQATT, CDR2 SNEGSKA (reference sequence). CDR3 in amino acids: CSASRGNSNQPQHF. CDR3 in DNA: TGCAGTGCTAGTCGAGGGAATAGCAATCAGCCCCAGCATTTT.